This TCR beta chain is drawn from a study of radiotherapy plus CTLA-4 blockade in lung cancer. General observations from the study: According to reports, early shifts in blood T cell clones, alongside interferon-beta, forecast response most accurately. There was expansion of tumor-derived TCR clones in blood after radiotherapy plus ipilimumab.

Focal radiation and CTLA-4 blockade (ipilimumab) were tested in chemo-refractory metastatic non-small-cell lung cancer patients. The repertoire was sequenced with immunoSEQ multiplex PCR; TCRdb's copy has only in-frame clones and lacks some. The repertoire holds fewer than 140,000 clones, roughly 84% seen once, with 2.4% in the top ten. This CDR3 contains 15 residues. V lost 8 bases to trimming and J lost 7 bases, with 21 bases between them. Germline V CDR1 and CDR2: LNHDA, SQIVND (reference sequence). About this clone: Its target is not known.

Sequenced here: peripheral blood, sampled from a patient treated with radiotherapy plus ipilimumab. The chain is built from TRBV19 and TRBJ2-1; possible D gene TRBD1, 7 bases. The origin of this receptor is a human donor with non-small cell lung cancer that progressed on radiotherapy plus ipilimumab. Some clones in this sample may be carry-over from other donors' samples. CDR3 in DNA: TGTGCCAGTGAAGGCGGGACAGCGAGACTTAATGAGCAGTTCTTC. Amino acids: CASEGGTARLNEQFF.